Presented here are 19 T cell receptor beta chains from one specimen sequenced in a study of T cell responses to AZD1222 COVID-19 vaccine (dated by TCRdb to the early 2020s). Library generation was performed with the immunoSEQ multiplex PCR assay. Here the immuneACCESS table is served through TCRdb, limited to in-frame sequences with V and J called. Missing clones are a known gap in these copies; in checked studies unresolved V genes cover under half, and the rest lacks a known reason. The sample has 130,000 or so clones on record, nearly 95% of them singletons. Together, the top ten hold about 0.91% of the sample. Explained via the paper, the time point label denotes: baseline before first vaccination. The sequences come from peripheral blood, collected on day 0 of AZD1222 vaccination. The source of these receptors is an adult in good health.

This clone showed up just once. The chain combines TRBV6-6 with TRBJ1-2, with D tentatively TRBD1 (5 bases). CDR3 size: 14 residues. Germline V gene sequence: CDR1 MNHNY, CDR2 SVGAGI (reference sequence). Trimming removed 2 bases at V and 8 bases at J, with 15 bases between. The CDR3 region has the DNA TGTGCCAGCAGTTACAGTTCAGGGTCTTGGGGCTACACCTTC. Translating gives CASSYSSGSWGYTF.

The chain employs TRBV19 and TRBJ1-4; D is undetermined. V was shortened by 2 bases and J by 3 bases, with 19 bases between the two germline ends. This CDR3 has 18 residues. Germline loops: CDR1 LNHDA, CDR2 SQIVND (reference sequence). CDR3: CASSIRLAPFLSNEKLFF. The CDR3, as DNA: TGTGCCAGTAGTATAAGGCTCGCCCCTTTTCTGTCTAATGAAAAACTGTTTTTT.

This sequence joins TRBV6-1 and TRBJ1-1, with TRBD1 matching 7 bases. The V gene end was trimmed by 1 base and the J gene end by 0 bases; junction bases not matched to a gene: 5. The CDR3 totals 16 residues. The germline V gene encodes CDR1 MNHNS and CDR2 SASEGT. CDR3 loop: CASSEGIGQVNTEAFF. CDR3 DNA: TGTGCCAGCAGTGAAGGTATAGGACAGGTGAACACTGAAGCTTTCTTT.

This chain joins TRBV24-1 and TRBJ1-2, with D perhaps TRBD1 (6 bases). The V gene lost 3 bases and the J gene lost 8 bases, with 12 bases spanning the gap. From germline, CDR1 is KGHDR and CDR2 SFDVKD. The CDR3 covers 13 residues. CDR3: CATSDEKGGGYTF. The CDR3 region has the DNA TGTGCCACCAGTGATGAGAAAGGGGGAGGCTACACCTTC.

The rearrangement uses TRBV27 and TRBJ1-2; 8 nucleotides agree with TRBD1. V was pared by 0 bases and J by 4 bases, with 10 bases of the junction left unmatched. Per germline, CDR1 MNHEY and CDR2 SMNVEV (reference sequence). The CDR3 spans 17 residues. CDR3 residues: CASSLSGQGARGYGYTF. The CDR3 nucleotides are TGTGCCAGCAGTTTATCGGGTCAGGGGGCGCGAGGCTATGGCTACACCTTC.

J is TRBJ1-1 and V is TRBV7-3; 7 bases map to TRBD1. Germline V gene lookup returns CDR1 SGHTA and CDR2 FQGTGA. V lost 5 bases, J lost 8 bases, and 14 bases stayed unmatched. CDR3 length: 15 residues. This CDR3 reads CASSQGTLEQGEAFF. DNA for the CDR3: TGTGCCAGCAGCCAGGGGACTCTAGAACAGGGGGAAGCTTTCTTT.

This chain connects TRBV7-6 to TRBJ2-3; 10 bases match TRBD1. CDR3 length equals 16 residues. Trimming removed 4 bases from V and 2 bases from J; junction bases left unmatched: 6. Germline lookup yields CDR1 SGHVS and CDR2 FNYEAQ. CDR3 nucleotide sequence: TGTGCCAGCAGCTACACGACAGGGGGCAACACAGATACGCAGTATTTT. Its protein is CASSYTTGGNTDTQYF.

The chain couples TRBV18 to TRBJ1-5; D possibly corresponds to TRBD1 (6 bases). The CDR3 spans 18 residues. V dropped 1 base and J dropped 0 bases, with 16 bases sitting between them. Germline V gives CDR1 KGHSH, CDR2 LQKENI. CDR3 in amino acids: CASSPRGRGLYSNQPQHF. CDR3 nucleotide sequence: TGTGCCAGCTCACCACGGGGGCGAGGGCTCTATAGCAATCAGCCCCAGCATTTT.

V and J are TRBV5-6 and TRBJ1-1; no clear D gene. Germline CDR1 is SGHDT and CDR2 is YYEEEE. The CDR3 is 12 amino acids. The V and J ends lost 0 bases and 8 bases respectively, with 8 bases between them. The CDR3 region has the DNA TGTGCCAGCAGCTTGGTGAGGTCAGAAGCTTTCTTT. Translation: CASSLVRSEAFF.

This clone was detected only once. CDR3 in amino acids: CASSLEGLPSYEQYF. CDR3 in DNA: TGTGCCAGCAGCCTGGAGGGACTACCCTCCTACGAGCAGTACTTC. The chain carries TRBV9 and TRBJ2-7, with 7 bases lining up with TRBD2. Germline CDR1 SGDLS, CDR2 YYNGEE. V lost 4 bases, J lost 0 bases, and 7 bases stayed unmatched. The CDR3 spans 15 residues.

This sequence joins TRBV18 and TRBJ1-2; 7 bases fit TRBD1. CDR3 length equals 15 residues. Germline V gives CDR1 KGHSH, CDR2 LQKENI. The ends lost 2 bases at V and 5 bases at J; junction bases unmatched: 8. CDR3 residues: CASSPMGQKGYGYTF. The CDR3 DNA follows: TGTGCCAGCTCACCAATGGGACAGAAGGGATATGGCTACACCTTC.

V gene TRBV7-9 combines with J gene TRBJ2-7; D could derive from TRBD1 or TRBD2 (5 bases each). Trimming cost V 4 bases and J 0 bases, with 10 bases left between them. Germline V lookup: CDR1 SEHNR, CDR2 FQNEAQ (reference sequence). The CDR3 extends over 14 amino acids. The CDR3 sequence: CASSYEGTSYEQYF. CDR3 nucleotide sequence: TGTGCCAGCAGCTATGAGGGGACCTCCTACGAGCAGTACTTC.

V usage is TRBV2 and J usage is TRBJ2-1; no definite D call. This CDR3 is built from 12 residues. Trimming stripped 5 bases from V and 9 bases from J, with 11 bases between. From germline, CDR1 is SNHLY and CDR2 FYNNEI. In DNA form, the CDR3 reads TGTGCCAGCAGTTTTGAACCAGGTGAGCAGTTCTTC. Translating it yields CASSFEPGEQFF. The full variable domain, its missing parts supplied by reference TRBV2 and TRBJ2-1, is EPEVTQTPSHQVTQMGQEVILRCVPISNHLYFYWYRQILGQKVEFLVSFYNNEISEKSEIFDDQFSVERPDGSNFTLKIRSTKLEDSAMYFCASSFEPGEQFFGPGTRLTVL.

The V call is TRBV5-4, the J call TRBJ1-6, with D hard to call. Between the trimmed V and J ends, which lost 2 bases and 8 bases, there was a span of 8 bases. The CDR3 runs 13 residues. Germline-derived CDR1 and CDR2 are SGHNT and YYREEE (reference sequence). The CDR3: CASSFFQDSPLHF. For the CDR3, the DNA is TGTGCCAGCAGCTTTTTTCAGGATTCACCCCTCCACTTT.

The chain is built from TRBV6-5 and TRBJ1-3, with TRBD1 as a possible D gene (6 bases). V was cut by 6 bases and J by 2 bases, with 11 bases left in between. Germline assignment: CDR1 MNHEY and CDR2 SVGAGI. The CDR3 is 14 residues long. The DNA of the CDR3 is TGTGCCAGCAGGTGGGGGGCGGCTGGAAACACCATATATTTT. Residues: CASRWGAAGNTIYF.

CDR3 loop: CATSGGGDTGELFF. The DNA for the CDR3 is TGTGCCACCAGTGGAGGGGGTGACACCGGGGAGCTGTTTTTT. The chain links TRBV24-1 to TRBJ2-2; tentatively, D is TRBD1 (6 bases). Trimming took 5 bases from V and 3 from J, leaving 9 bases between them. The germline V gene has CDR1 KGHDR and CDR2 SFDVKD. The CDR3 is 14 amino acids.

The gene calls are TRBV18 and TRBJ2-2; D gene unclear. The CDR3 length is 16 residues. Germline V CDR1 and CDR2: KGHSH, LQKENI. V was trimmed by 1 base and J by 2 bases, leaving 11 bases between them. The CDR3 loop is CASSPLDPGNTGELFF. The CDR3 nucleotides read TGTGCCAGCTCACCACTGGACCCGGGCAACACCGGGGAGCTGTTTTTT.

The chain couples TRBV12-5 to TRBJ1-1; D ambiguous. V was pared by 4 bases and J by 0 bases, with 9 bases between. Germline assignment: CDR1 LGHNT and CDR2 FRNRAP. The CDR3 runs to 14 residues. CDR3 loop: CASGSGPLNTEAFF. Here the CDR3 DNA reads TGTGCTAGTGGTTCCGGACCATTGAACACTGAAGCTTTCTTT.

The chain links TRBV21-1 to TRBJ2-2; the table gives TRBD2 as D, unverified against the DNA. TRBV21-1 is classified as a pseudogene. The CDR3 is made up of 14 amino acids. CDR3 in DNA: TGTGCCAGCAGCAAAAAAGAGAGGACCGGGGAGCTGTTTTTT. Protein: CASSKKERTGELFF.